The T cell receptor beta chain described here comes from a study of T cells in Graves' hyperthyroidism and ophthalmopathy. Study-wide background: Blood was drawn when the patient was first diagnosed and still untreated.

Researchers amplified the TCR beta CDR3 regions from RNA transcripts. The HTBI primer set drove a first-round RT-PCR of the TCR CDR3. TCRdb reprocessed the multiplex PCR reads via MiXCR and lists one record per CDR3 protein. The table includes hundreds of thousands of distinct CDR3 sequences, roughly 13% detected once. This CDR3 has 15 residues. Trimming took 3 bases from V and 9 from J, leaving 18 bases between them. Germline CDR1 reads SGHNT; CDR2 reads YENEEA. Material for sequencing was blood. V and J are TRBV11-3 and TRBJ2-1; D may be TRBD2 (6 bases). The receptor's source is a woman in her 30s with Graves' hyperthyroidism that later progressed to Graves' ophthalmopathy. CDR3 sequence: CASSLPGLQGGEQFF. The CDR3 nucleotides are TGTGCCAGCAGCTTGCCGGGACTTCAAGGTGGTGAGCAGTTCTTC.